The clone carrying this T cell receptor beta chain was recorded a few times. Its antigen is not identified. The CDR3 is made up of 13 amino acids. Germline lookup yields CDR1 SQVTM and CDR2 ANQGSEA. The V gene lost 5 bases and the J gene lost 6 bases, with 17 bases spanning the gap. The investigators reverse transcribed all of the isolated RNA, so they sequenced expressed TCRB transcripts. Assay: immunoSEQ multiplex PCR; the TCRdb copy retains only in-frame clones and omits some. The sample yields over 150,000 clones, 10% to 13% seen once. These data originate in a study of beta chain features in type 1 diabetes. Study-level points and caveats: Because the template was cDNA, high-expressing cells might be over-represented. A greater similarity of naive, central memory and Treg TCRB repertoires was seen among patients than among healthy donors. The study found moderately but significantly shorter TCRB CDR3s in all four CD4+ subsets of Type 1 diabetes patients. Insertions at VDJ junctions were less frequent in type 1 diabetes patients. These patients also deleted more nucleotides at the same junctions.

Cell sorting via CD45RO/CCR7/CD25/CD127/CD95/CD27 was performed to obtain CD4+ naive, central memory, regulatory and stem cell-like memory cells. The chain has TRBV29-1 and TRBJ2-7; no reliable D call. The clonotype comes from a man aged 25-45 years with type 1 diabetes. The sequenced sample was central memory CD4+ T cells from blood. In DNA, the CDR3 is TGCAGCGTTAGTTGGCAGGCATTCGCCGAGCAGTACTTC. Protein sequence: CSVSWQAFAEQYF.